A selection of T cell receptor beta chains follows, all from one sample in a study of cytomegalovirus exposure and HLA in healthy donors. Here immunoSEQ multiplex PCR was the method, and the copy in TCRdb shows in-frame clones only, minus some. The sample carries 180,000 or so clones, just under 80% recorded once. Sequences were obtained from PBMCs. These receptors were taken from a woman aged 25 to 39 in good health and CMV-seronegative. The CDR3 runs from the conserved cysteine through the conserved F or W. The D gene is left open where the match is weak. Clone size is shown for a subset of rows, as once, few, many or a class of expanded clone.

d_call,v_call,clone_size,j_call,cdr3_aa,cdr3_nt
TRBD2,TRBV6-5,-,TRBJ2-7,CASSPTSGGEFEQYF,TGTGCCAGCAGCCCGACTAGCGGGGGGGAGTTTGAGCAGTACTTC
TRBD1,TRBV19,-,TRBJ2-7,CATDGQGYEQYF,TGTGCCACCGATGGACAGGGGTACGAGCAGTACTTC
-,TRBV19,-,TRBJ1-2,CASSVRGPNYGYTF,TGTGCCAGTAGTGTCCGGGGTCCTAACTATGGCTACACCTTC
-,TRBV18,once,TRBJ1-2,CASSTLGQGDYGYTF,TGTGCCAGCTCGACCCTAGGGCAGGGTGACTATGGCTACACCTTC
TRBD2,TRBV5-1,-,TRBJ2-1,CASSTTSGPRESYNEQFF,TGCGCCAGCAGCACGACTAGCGGCCCTCGAGAATCCTACAATGAGCAGTTCTTC
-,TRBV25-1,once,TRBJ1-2,CASSQRDGLANYGYTF,TGTGCCAGCAGCCAAAGGGACGGACTAGCTAACTATGGCTACACCTTC
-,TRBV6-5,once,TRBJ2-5,CASRAVGGSQETQYF,TGTGCCAGCAGGGCGGTAGGGGGATCCCAAGAGACCCAGTACTTC
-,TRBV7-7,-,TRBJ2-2,CASSLNRLVRGGELFF,TGTGCCAGCAGCCTCAATCGACTAGTGCGTGGCGGGGAGCTGTTTTTT
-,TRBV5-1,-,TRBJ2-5,CASSTRHQETQYF,TGCGCCAGCAGCACACGACATCAAGAGACCCAGTACTTC
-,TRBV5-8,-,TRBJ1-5,CASSGGSREGQPQHF,TGTGCCAGCAGCGGGGGGTCAAGGGAGGGTCAGCCCCAGCATTTT
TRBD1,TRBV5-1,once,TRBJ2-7,CASSSDRGNEQYF,TGCGCCAGCAGCTCGGACAGGGGTAACGAGCAGTACTTC
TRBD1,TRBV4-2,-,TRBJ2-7,CASSTRDRGSYEQYF,TGTGCCAGCAGCACCAGAGACAGGGGATCCTACGAGCAGTACTTC
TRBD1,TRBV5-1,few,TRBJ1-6,CASSSRQGAGSPLHF,TGCGCCAGCAGCTCTCGGCAGGGGGCTGGGTCACCCCTCCACTTT
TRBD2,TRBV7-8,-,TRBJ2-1,CASSLGGTYNEQFF,TGTGCCAGCAGCTTGGGGGGGACCTACAATGAGCAGTTCTTC
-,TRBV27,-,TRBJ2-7,CASKTAGYSYEQYF,TGTGCCAGTAAAACGGCAGGGTACTCCTACGAGCAGTACTTC
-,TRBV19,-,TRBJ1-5,CASSSGRNQPQHF,TGTGCCAGTAGCAGTGGTCGTAATCAGCCCCAGCATTTT
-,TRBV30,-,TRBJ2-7,CAWRATYEQYF,TGTGCCTGGCGCGCCACCTACGAGCAGTACTTC
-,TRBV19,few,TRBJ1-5,CATTTGNQPQHF,TGTGCCACCACAACAGGAAATCAGCCCCAGCATTTT
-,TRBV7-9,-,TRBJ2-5,CASSFSQGGETQYF,TGTGCCAGCAGCTTCTCACAGGGGGGGGAGACCCAGTACTTC
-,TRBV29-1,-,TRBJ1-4,CSVYGRRGTNEKLFF,TGCAGCGTCTATGGGAGACGGGGAACTAATGAAAAACTGTTTTTT
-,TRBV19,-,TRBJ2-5,CASSLPGGTAETQYF,TGTGCCAGTAGTCTGCCTGGGGGGACCGCGGAGACCCAGTACTTC
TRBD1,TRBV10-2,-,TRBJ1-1,CASSGQGRWEENTEAFF,TGCGCCAGCAGTGGACAGGGCAGATGGGAGGAGAACACTGAAGCTTTCTTT
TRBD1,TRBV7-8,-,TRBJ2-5,CASSLGTGRETQYF,TGTGCCAGCAGCTTAGGGACAGGGAGAGAGACCCAGTACTTC
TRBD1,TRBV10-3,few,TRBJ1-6,CAIRQGTVWSPLHF,TGTGCCATTCGACAGGGAACCGTATGGTCACCCCTCCACTTT
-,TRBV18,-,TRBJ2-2,CASSPPPGWAGELFF,TGTGCCAGCTCACCACCCCCGGGGTGGGCCGGGGAGCTGTTTTTT
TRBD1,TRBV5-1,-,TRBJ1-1,CASSFPGGANQDTEAFF,TGCGCCAGCAGCTTTCCAGGGGGCGCGAATCAGGACACTGAAGCTTTCTTT
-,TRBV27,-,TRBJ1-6,CASSLGVRGNSPLHF,TGTGCCAGCAGTTTGGGAGTGCGAGGGAATTCACCCCTCCACTTT
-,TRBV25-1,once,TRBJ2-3,CASRLAHGTDTQYF,TGTGCCAGCAGGCTAGCGCATGGCACAGATACGCAGTATTTT
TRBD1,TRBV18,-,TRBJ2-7,CASSPSRDSTYEQYF,TGTGCCAGCTCACCTTCCCGGGACAGCACCTACGAGCAGTACTTC
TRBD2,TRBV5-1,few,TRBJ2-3,CASSRLAGGTDTQYF,TGCGCCAGCAGCCGACTAGCGGGGGGCACAGATACGCAGTATTTT
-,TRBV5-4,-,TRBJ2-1,CAVGTPVSYNEQFF,TGTGCCGTGGGGACTCCCGTTTCCTACAATGAGCAGTTCTTC
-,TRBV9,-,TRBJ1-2,CASSVRPGGRNYGYTF,TGTGCCAGCAGCGTCCGCCCGGGCGGGAGAAACTATGGCTACACCTTC
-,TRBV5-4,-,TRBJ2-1,CASSPAIPNEQFF,TGTGCCAGCAGCCCCGCTATCCCCAATGAGCAGTTCTTC
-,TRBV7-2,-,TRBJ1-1,CASSPKRNTEAFF,TGTGCCAGCAGTCCCAAGAGGAACACTGAAGCTTTCTTT
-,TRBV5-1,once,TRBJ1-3,CASSGRGPGNTIYF,TGCGCCAGCAGCGGCAGGGGTCCTGGAAACACCATATATTTT
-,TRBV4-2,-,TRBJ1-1,CASSQGRGGTEAFF,TGTGCCAGCAGCCAAGGCAGAGGGGGCACTGAAGCTTTCTTT
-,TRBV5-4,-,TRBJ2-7,CASSFGQGGYEQYF,TGTGCCAGCAGCTTCGGCCAGGGAGGTTACGAGCAGTACTTC